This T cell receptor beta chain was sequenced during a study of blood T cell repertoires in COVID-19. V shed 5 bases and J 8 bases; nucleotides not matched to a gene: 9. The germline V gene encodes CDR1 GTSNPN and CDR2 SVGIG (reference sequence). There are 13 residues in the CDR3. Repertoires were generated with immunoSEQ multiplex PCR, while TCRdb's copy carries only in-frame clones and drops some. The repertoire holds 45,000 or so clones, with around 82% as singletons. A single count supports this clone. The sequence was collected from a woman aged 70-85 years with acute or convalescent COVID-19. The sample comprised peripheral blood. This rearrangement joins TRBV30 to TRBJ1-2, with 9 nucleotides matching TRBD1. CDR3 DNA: TGTGCCTGGCGAAAAAGGACAGGGGACGGCTACACCTTC. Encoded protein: CAWRKRTGDGYTF.